This T cell receptor beta chain was retrieved from a study of a mutant IDH1 vaccine in newly diagnosed glioma. Turning to the study itself: Treated patients comprised 62.5% males and around 40% females, mean age roughly 44 years. Findings and caveats of the study: Shifts in the top peripheral T cell clonotypes seemed unrelated to pseudoprogression.

Turning to this clone: The antigen is undetermined.

TCRdb's table, derived via immunoSEQ multiplex PCR, lists solely in-frame clones and lacks some. The sample shows approximately 82,000 clones, more than 80% of them seen only once. In germline, CDR1 is PRHDT, CDR2 FYEKMQ (reference sequence). The CDR3 has 16 amino acids. Germline trimming cut 3 bases from V and 0 bases from J; bases unmatched to any gene: 3. The time point denotes: week 23, last vaccination. The content of each vaccine dose was 300 ug of mutant IDH1 20-mer peptide, and topical imiquimod accompanied it. Donors had new IDH1-mutant astrocytomas of WHO grade 3 or 4 (ATRX-lost). The chain uses TRBV13 and TRBJ2-2; 8 positions agree with TRBD2. The receptor's source is a woman aged 50 to 60 with glioma. The source material was PBMCs, sampled from a glioma patient whose treatment included an IDH1 peptide vaccine. CDR3 DNA: TGTGCCAGCAGCTTGATGGGACTAGCGAACACCGGGGAGCTGTTTTTT. This sequence encodes CASSLMGLANTGELFF. The complete variable domain, with remaining parts taken from reference TRBV13 and TRBJ2-2, reads AAGVIQSPRHLIKEKRETATLKCYPIPRHDTVYWYQQGPGQDPQFLISFYEKMQSDKGSIPDRFSAQQFSDYHSELNMSSLELGDSALYFCASSLMGLANTGELFFGEGSRLTVL.